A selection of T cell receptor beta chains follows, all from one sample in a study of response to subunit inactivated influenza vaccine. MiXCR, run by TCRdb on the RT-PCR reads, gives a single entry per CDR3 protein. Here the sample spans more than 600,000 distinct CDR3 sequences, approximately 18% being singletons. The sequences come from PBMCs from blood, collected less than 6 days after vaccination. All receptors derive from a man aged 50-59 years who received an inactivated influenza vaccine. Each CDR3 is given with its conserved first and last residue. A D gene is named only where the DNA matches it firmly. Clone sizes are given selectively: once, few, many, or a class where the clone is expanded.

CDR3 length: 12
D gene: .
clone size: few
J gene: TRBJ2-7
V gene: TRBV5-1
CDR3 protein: CASSVSGSEQYF
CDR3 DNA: TGCGCCAGCAGCGTAAGCGGATCCGAGCAGTACTTC

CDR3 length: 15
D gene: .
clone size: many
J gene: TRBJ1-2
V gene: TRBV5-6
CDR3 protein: CASSLGSGRLYGYTF
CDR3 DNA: TGTGCCAGCAGCTTAGGTTCCGGGCGCCTCTATGGCTACACCTTC

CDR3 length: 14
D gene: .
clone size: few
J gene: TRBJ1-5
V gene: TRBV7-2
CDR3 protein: CASSFIDSNQPQHF
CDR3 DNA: TGTGCCAGCAGCTTCATTGATAGCAATCAGCCCCAGCATTTT

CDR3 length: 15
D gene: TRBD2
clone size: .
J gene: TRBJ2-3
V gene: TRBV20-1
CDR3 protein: CSARDVAGGQNTQYF
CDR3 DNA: TGCAGTGCTAGAGATGTGGCGGGGGGGCAAAATACGCAGTATTTT

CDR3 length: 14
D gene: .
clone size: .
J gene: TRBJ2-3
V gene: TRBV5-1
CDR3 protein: CASSLGSPPDTQYF
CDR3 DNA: TGCGCCAGCAGCTTGGGTTCTCCCCCGGATACGCAGTATTTT

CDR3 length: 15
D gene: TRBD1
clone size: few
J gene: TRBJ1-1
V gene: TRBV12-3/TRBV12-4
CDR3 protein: CASSLEPRQGTEAFF
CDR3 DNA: TGTGCCAGCAGTCTTGAACCGAGACAGGGTACTGAGGCTTTCTTT

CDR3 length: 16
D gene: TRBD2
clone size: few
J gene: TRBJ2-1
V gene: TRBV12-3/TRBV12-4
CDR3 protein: CASSFLAGGYNNEQFF
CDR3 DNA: TGTGCCAGCAGTTTTCTAGCGGGAGGGTATAACAATGAGCAGTTCTTC

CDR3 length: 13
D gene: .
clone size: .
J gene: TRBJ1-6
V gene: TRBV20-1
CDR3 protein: CSAYSANNSPLHF
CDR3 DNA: TGCAGTGCTTACAGCGCCAATAATTCACCCCTCCACTTT

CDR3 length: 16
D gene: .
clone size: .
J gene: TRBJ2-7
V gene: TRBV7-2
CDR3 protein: CASSLLRGASGLEQYF
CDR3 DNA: TGTGCCAGCAGCCTATTGCGAGGGGCCTCGGGGTTGGAGCAGTACTTC

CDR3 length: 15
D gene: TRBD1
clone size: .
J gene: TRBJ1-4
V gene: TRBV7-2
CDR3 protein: CASSSRDSRNEKLFF
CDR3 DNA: TGTGCCAGCAGCTCCCGGGACAGTCGTAATGAAAAACTGTTTTTT

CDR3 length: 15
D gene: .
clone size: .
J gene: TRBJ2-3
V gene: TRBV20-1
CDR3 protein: CSARPLAGLADTQYF
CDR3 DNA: TGCAGTGCTAGACCCTTGGCAGGGTTAGCAGATACGCAGTATTTT

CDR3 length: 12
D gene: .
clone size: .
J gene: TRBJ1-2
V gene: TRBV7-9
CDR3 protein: CASSGDGYGYTF
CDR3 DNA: TGTGCCAGCAGCGGGGACGGCTATGGCTACACCTTC

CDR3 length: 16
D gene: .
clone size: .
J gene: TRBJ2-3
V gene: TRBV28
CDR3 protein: CASSFGALTRTDTQYF
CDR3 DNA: TGTGCCAGCAGTTTTGGGGCCCTGACGAGAACAGATACGCAGTATTTT

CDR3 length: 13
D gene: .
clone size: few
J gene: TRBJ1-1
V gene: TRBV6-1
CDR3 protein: CASSGLTNTEAFF
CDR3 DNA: TGTGCCAGCAGTGGACTTACCAACACTGAAGCTTTCTTT

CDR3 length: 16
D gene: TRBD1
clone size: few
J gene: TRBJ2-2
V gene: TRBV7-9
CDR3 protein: CASSEQGRRDTGELFF
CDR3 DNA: TGTGCCAGCAGCGAACAGGGGCGCCGGGACACCGGGGAGCTGTTTTTT

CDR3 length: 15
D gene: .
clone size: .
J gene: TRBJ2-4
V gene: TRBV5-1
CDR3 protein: CASSLGGLAKNIQYF
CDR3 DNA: TGCGCCAGCAGCTTGGGAGGTTTAGCCAAAAACATTCAGTACTTC

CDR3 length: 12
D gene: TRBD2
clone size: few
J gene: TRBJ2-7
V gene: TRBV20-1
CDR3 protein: CSTSGIASEQYF
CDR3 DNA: TGCTCAACCAGCGGGATCGCTAGCGAGCAGTACTTC

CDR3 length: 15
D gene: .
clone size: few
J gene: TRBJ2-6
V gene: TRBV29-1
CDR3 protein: CSVGDGLGGANVLTF
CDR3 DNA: TGCAGCGTTGGAGACGGGCTTGGGGGGGCCAACGTCCTGACTTTC

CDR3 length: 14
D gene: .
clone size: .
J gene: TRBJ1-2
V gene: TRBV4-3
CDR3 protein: CASSQESGTYGYTF
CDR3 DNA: TGCGCCAGCAGCCAAGAATCAGGGACGTATGGCTACACCTTC

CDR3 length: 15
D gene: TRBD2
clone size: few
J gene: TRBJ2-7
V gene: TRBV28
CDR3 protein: CASSPLAGWDYEQYF
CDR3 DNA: TGTGCCAGCAGCCCGCTAGCGGGATGGGACTACGAGCAGTACTTC

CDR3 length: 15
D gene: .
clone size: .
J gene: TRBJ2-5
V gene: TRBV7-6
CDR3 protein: CASSSLGGGPETQYF
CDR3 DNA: TGTGCCAGCAGCTCCCTCGGCGGGGGCCCAGAGACCCAGTACTTC

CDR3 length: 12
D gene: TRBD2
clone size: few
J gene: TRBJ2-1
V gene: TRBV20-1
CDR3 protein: CSASSRGDEQFF
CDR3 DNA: TGCAGTGCTAGTTCACGGGGGGATGAGCAGTTCTTC

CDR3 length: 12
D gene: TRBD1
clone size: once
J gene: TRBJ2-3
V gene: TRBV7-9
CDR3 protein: CAGQGAPDTQYF
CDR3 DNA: TGTGCCGGGCAGGGGGCCCCAGATACGCAGTATTTT

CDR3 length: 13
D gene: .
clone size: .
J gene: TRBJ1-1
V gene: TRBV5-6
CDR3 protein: CASSSATNTEAFF
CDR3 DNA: TGTGCCAGCAGCTCCGCCACAAACACTGAAGCTTTCTTT

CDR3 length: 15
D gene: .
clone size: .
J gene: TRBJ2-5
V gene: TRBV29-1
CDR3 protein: CSVDPLGSPQETQYF
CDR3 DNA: TGCAGCGTTGATCCCTTGGGGTCCCCTCAAGAGACCCAGTACTTC

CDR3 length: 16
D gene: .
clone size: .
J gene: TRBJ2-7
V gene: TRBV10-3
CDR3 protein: CAISRQRISSSNEQYF
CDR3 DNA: TGTGCCATCAGTCGGCAGCGGATATCCAGTTCCAACGAGCAGTACTTC